This TCR beta chain was sequenced for a study of blood T cell repertoires in COVID-19. The CDR3 runs 14 residues. Germline trimming cut 4 bases from V and 2 bases from J; bases unmatched to any gene: 2. Germline lookup yields CDR1 SGHTA and CDR2 FQGNSA. Sequencing was performed with immunoSEQ multiplex PCR; in TCRdb, only in-frame clones are kept and a portion is missing. Among fewer than 150,000 clones listed, about nine tenths were seen once. The material sequenced was peripheral blood. This receptor was identified in a woman aged 45-65 years with acute or convalescent COVID-19. V and J are TRBV7-2 and TRBJ1-3, with 7 bases aligning to TRBD1. The CDR3 DNA reads TGTGCCAGCAGCTCGACAGGGACTGGAAACACCATATATTTT. Its protein is CASSSTGTGNTIYF.